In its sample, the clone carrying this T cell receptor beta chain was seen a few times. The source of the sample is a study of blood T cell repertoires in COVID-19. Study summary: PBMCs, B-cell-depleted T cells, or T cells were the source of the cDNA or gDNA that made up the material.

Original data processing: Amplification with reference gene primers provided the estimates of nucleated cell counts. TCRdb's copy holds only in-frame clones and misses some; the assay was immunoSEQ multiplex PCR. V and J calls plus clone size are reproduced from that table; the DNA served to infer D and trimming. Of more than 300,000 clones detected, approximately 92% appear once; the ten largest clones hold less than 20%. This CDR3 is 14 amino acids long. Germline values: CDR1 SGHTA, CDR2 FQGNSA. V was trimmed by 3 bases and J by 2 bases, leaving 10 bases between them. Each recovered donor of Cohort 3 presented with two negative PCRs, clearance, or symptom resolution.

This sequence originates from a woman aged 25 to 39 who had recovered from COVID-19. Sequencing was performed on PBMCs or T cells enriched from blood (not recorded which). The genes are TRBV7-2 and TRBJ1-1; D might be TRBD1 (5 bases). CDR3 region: CASSFGGGNTEAFF. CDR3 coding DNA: TGTGCCAGCAGCTTTGGCGGGGGAAACACTGAAGCTTTCTTT.